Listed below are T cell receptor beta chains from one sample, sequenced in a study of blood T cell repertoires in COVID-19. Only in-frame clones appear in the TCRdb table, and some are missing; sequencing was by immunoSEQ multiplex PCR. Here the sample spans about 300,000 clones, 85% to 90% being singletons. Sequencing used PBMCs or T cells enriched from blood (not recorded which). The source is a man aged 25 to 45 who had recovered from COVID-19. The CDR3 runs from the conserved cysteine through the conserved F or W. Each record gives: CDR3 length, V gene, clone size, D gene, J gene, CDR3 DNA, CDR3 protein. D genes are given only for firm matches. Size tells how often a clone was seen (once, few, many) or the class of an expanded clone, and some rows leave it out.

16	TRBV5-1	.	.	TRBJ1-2	TGCGCCAGCAGCCATTCAACAGGACTAACTAACTATGGCTACACCTTC	CASSHSTGLTNYGYTF
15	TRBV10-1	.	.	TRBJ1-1	TGCGCCAGCAGTCGAGAGGCGGAATCGAACACTGAAGCTTTCTTT	CASSREAESNTEAFF
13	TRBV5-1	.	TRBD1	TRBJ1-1	TGCGCCAGCAGTTCAACAGGGGGCACTGAAGCTTTCTTT	CASSSTGGTEAFF
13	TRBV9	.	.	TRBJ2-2	TGTGCCAGCAGCAAGGGGGACACCGGGGAGCTGTTTTTT	CASSKGDTGELFF
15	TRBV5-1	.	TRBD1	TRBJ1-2	TGCGCCAGCAGCCCCGGGACAGAAATTAACTATGGCTACACCTTC	CASSPGTEINYGYTF
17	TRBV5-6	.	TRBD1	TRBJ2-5	TGTGCCAGCAGCTTGGCCCGGACAGGGACGTACCAAGAGACCCAGTACTTC	CASSLARTGTYQETQYF
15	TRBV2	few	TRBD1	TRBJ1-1	TGTGCCAGCAGTCCACGGGACAGGGCAAACACTGAAGCTTTCTTT	CASSPRDRANTEAFF
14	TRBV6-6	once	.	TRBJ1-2	TGTGCCAGCAGTTCCTTCGGAGAGGGCTATGGCTACACCTTC	CASSSFGEGYGYTF
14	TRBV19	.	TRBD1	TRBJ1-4	TGTGCCAGTGATACCGGGACAGGGGGTGAAAAACTGTTTTTT	CASDTGTGGEKLFF
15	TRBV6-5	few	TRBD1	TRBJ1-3	TGTGCCAGCAGTCCTGACAGGGGGGCAGGAAACACCATATATTTT	CASSPDRGAGNTIYF
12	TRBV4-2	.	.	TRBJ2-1	TGTGCCAGCAGCCATTTTTCTTATGAGCAGTTCTTC	CASSHFSYEQFF
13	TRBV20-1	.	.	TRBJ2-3	TGCAGTGCTAGTGTGCTAGGCACAGATACGCAGTATTTT	CSASVLGTDTQYF
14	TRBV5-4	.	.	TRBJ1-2	TGTGCCAGCAGCTTGGAGCGAACTAACTATGGCTACACCTTC	CASSLERTNYGYTF
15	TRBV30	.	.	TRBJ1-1	TGTGCCTGGAATGAGGACAGAATAATGAACACTGAAGCTTTCTTT	CAWNEDRIMNTEAFF
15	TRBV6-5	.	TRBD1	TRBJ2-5	TGTGCCAGCAGCCCGGGACAGGGGAAACAAGAGACCCAGTACTTC	CASSPGQGKQETQYF